Many counts were recorded for the clone carrying this T cell receptor (beta chain). Its antigen remains unknown. The data are from a study of CD8 T cells in ankylosing spondylitis. Generation of TCR beta libraries employed quantitative 5'-RACE incorporating molecular barcodes. Using its own MiXCR run on the 5' RACE reads, TCRdb lists one record per CDR3 protein. The sample holds under 300,000 distinct CDR3 sequences, roughly 8.6% seen once. Study-level points and caveats: CD8+ cells made up the disease-linked clones, which were relatively rare in peripheral blood. A TCR beta motif of several highly homologous variants appeared characteristic of ankylosing spondylitis blood.

This receptor was taken from a male donor with ankylosing spondylitis or in good health (not recorded which). The sequenced material came from blood, either unsorted or a sorted T cell fraction (not recorded which).

CDR3: CSARSGRDYNEQFF. CDR3 bases: TGCAGTGCTAGATCTGGTCGAGATTACAATGAGCAGTTCTTC. The chain is built from TRBV20-1 and TRBJ2-1; no clear D gene. Trimming left V 2 bases short and J 4 bases short, with 12 bases between. This CDR3 has 14 amino acids. Germline CDR1 and CDR2: DFQATT and SNEGSKA (reference sequence).